This T cell receptor beta chain was recovered during a study of control samples from healthy donors and cancer patients. Germline CDR1 and CDR2: SGHDT and YYEEEE. V was pared by 2 bases and J by 4 bases, with 14 bases between. The CDR3 consists of 15 residues. TCRdb's table, derived via immunoSEQ multiplex PCR, lists solely in-frame clones and lacks some. Among about 100,000 clones, over 85% were seen once, and the ten largest hold 2.5% to 3.5%. This chain uses TRBV5-6 with TRBJ2-3, with D hard to call. Sequenced: blood. The TCR originated in a human donor in good health. The donor label of this sample is uncertain. The CDR3 nucleotides are TGTGCCAGCAGCTTTTTTATACGGGCCGCAGATACGCAGTATTTT. Protein: CASSFFIRAADTQYF.